A single TCR beta chain is shown here with its context. What antigen it recognizes has not been identified. No base quality information exists; no much larger clone differs at one position. Systemically healthy Caucasian individuals from Russia, approximately 39 in total and aged about 6 to 95 years, were included as donors. Each donor gave around 9.9 milliliters of peripheral blood, collected into EDTA-treated Vacutainer tubes. Ficoll-Paque density-gradient centrifugation was used to isolate PBMCs, with at least 6 million per sample. Trizol reagent was used to extract total RNA from PBMCs, with at least 6 micrograms per sample. For every donor, flow cytometry on a PBMC aliquot measured the percentage of naive CD45RAhigh/CD27high T cells. This entry comes from a study of blood T cells in healthy people across ages (dated by TCRdb to the mid-2010s). With respect to the entire study: In model experiments, roughly one uniquely barcoded TCR beta cDNA molecule per two T cells was captured by template switching. The study measured age-related changes in TCR beta repertoire diversity using deep sequencing normalized with unique cDNA molecular identifiers. Donors were grouped into four age groups: young (average roughly 16 years), middle-aged (less than 40), aged (around 60) and long-lived (approximately 82). To avoid experimental bias, donors of different ages were spread randomly across the sequencing lanes. For two donors (one aged 18 to 29 and one aged 80 or older), the study analyzed two additional independent replicas of 1 million unique cDNA reads from the same blood draw. Beyond this particular receptor, the publication reports: The CMV infection status of donors was not known, potentially confounding age-related changes in expanded clonotypes. The percentage of naive T cells measured by flow cytometry correlated strongly with observed TCR beta diversity. As age increased, observed TCR beta diversity per million T cells dropped in a roughly linear way, and a significant reduction was already evident by age 40. Compared with the aged group, more naive CD4+ T cells, fewer expanded clones and increased TCR diversity were shown by the long-lived group, suggesting age selection. Conclusive comparison of naive and antigen-experienced compartments was prevented by the profiling of bulk unsorted PBMCs. Estimates of total diversity based on one million sequenced T cells were regarded as lower bounds and as underestimates.

The germline V gene (reference sequence) supplies CDR1 SGHKS and CDR2 YYEKEE. CDR3 length: 15 amino acids, cysteine to phenylalanine. The DNA shown is the 45-base CDR3, in frame from base 1. Compared with germline, V lacks 0 bases and J lacks 3 bases; bases without a gene match: 4. Library preparation used 5' RACE. For sequencing, an Illumina HiSeq 2500 was employed. A second about 7 to 12 cycle PCR used a sample-barcoded 5' primer and a J-beta primer mix. A template-switch 5' adaptor carrying 12 random nucleotides introduced a unique molecular identifier onto each TCR beta cDNA molecule. Each sample yielded at least 2.5 million CDR3-containing paired-end reads. All of the RNA was converted into first-strand cDNA using the Mint cDNA synthesis kit, with a TRBC-specific oligonucleotide serving as the primer. All cDNA was treated with uracil-DNA glycosylase and then went through a first 18-cycle PCR with the universal primers M1SS and BC2_uni_R. Per the original workflow: For normalization, 1 million high-quality reads were randomly selected from each sample, with every read carrying a distinct molecular identifier. Instead of being binned into consensus sequences, reads with shared molecular identifiers were discarded. MiTCR, set to a Q25 quality threshold and the strictest error-elimination algorithm, was used for CDR3 identification, clonotype clustering and error correction. A nonparametric unseen species model using Euler transformation provided a lower-bound estimate of total TCR beta diversity. TCRdb took the public reads, trimmed them with fastp at Q25, ran MiXCR for clone calling and kept in-frame beta chains. Every distinct CDR3 protein forms one entry, paired with its most common genes and DNA. TCRdb's processing, not the authors', yielded these V and J calls. A total of about 780,000 distinct CDR3 sequences appear in this sample, about 46% of them only once. The ten largest clones add up to 15% to 20% of the sample.

Sequenced sample: blood. The sequence links TRBV5-5 to TRBJ2-7, with 9 bases in between that match TRBD1. The sequence was collected from a man aged 80 or over in good health. The DNA reads TGTGCCAGCAGCTTGGGGGACAGGGTTAACTACGAGCAGTACTTC. It is translated as CASSLGDRVNYEQYF.